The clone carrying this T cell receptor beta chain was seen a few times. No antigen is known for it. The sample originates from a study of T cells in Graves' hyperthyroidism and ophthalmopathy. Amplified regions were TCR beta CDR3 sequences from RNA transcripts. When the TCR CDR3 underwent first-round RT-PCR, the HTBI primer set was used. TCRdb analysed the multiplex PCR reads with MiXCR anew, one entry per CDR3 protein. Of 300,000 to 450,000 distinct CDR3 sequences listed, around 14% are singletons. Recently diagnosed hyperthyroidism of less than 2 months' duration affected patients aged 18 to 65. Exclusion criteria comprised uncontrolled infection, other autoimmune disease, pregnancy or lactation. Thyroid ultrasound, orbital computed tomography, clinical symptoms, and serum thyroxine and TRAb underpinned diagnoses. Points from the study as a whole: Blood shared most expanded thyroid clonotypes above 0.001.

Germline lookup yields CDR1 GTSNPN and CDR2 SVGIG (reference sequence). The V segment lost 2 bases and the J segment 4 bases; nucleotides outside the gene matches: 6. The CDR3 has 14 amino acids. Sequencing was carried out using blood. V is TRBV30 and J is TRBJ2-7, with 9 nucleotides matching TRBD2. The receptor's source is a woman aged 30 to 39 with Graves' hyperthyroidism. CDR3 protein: CAWSPGTSLYEQYF. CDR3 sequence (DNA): TGTGCCTGGAGTCCCGGGACTAGCTTGTACGAGCAGTACTTC.